This is a list of T cell receptor beta chains from one sample in a study of blood T cell repertoires in COVID-19. The repertoire was sequenced with immunoSEQ multiplex PCR; TCRdb's copy has only in-frame clones and lacks some. The table has some 120,000 clones, 88% seen once. Sequenced sample: peripheral blood. These receptor sequences come from a man aged 45 to 65 with acute or convalescent COVID-19. Each CDR3 is given with its conserved first and last residue. A D gene is named only where the DNA matches it firmly. Clone size is given for some rows only: seen once, a few or many times, or a class if the clone is expanded.

J | V | size | D | DNA | CDR3
TRBJ2-7 | TRBV5-4 | . | TRBD2 | TGTGCCAGCAAGTCTCAGCGGGATGGGTACGAGCAGTACTTC | CASKSQRDGYEQYF
TRBJ2-3 | TRBV5-8 | . | TRBD2 | TGTGCCAGCAGCTTTCGCGGGAGTAAGACAGATACGCAGTATTTT | CASSFRGSKTDTQYF
TRBJ2-7 | TRBV10-3 | . | TRBD2 | TGTGCCATCAGGCCGGCCGGGACTAGCGGGGCCGAGCAGTACTTC | CAIRPAGTSGAEQYF
TRBJ2-5 | TRBV2 | . | . | TGTGCCAGCAGCCCCCGGGCAGGGCAAGAGACCCAGTACTTC | CASSPRAGQETQYF
TRBJ2-7 | TRBV7-2 | . | TRBD2 | TGTGCCAGCAGGGGATGGGGACTAGCGGGAATCGAGCAGTACTTC | CASRGWGLAGIEQYF
TRBJ1-2 | TRBV27 | . | TRBD1 | TGTGCCAGCAGTTCTAACAGGGGTGATGGCTACACCTTC | CASSSNRGDGYTF
TRBJ1-5 | TRBV7-9 | . | TRBD1 | TGTGCCAGCAGCTACGCAGGGACAGGGGGCAGTCAGCCCCAGCATTTT | CASSYAGTGGSQPQHF
TRBJ2-7 | TRBV19 | . | TRBD1 | TGTGCCAGTAGCGACAGGGGGCCCTACGAGCAGTACTTC | CASSDRGPYEQYF
TRBJ2-3 | TRBV12-3/TRBV12-4 | . | . | TGTGCCAGCAGTTCTTATAGCACAGATACGCAGTATTTT | CASSSYSTDTQYF
TRBJ1-4 | TRBV27 | . | . | TGTGCCAGCAGTTGGTCCTCCGGGACACAATATGAAAAACTGTTTTTT | CASSWSSGTQYEKLFF
TRBJ1-3 | TRBV7-9 | . | . | TGTGCCAGCAGCTTAGGTAGAGGCCTAAGCTCTGGAAACACCATATATTTT | CASSLGRGLSSGNTIYF
TRBJ1-2 | TRBV10-1 | . | . | TGCGCCAGCAGGATGACAGGTAAAGAGGCCTATGGCTACACCTTC | CASRMTGKEAYGYTF
TRBJ2-1 | TRBV6-4 | . | . | TGTGCCAGCCTTAGCGGATACTCCTACAATGAGCAGTTCTTC | CASLSGYSYNEQFF
TRBJ1-4 | TRBV30 | . | . | TGTGCCTGGAGTGACCTCAAAGGGGTTGGTGAAAAACTGTTTTTT | CAWSDLKGVGEKLFF
TRBJ2-7 | TRBV27 | . | TRBD2 | TGTGCCAGCAGTTTATCAGGCGTAGGGACTAGCGGGAGCTCCTACGAGCAGTACTTC | CASSLSGVGTSGSSYEQYF
TRBJ1-2 | TRBV12-3/TRBV12-4 | . | . | TGTGCCAGCAGTTTGCGGGGCTATGGCTACACCTTC | CASSLRGYGYTF
TRBJ1-4 | TRBV28 | once | TRBD1 | TGTGCCAGCAGGACAGGGGGGAATGAAAAACTGTTTTTT | CASRTGGNEKLFF
TRBJ1-1 | TRBV21-1 | few | . | TGTGCCAGCAGCAAACCCATAGACTTTGACAACACTGAAGCTTTCTTT | CASSKPIDFDNTEAFF
TRBJ1-2 | TRBV19 | . | . | TGTGCCAGTAGTATGTCCTCTACTAACTATGGCTACACCTTC | CASSMSSTNYGYTF
TRBJ1-3 | TRBV11-2 | once | TRBD1 | TGTGCCAGCAGCCGGCGCGGGACAGGGACTGGAAACACCATATATTTT | CASSRRGTGTGNTIYF
TRBJ2-7 | TRBV9 | . | . | TGTGCCAGCAGCCTCCAGCTGGGGGGCTACGAGCAGTACTTC | CASSLQLGGYEQYF
TRBJ2-7 | TRBV4-1 | . | . | TGCGCCAGCAGACTCGAGGGTAGGCTACCCTACGAGCAGTACTTC | CASRLEGRLPYEQYF
TRBJ1-2 | TRBV5-1 | . | . | TGCGCCAGCAGCCCCTGGGTCGGTACAGGACTAGACTATGGCTACACCTTC | CASSPWVGTGLDYGYTF
TRBJ1-1 | TRBV6-5 | . | TRBD1 | TGTGCCAGCAGAACTGGGGGACAGGGGCGCAGTTCGGCTTTCTTT | CASRTGGQGRSSAFF
TRBJ2-4 | TRBV5-6 | . | . | TGTGCCAGCAGGGAGGGGGGGCTCGCCAAAAACATTCAGTACTTC | CASREGGLAKNIQYF
TRBJ2-2 | TRBV21-1 | . | . | TGTGCCAGCAGCAAAGATTGGGATTCAGGGGCGAACACCGGGGAGCTGTTTTTT | CASSKDWDSGANTGELFF
TRBJ2-7 | TRBV7-9 | . | . | TGTGCTACAACAGGGACCTACGAGCAGTACTTC | CATTGTYEQYF
TRBJ2-3 | TRBV5-4 | . | TRBD2 | TGTGCCAGCAGCGGAGGGACTAGCGGGAACACAGATACGCAGTATTTT | CASSGGTSGNTDTQYF
TRBJ2-2 | TRBV3-1/TRBV3-2 | . | TRBD2 | TGTGCCAGCAGCCTAGGACTAGCGGGAGATTCGGCCGGGGAGCTGTTTTTT | CASSLGLAGDSAGELFF
TRBJ1-1 | TRBV5-1 | . | TRBD1 | TGCGCCAGCAGCTTGGGGGACAGGGTCTACACTGAAGCTTTCTTT | CASSLGDRVYTEAFF
TRBJ1-2 | TRBV14 | . | . | TGTGCCAGCAGCCAAGACGGCAGGGGCGGCGGCTACACCTTC | CASSQDGRGGGYTF
TRBJ2-1 | TRBV15 | . | TRBD2 | TGTGCCACCAGCAGTAGCGGGAGTGACAATGAGCAGTTCTTC | CATSSSGSDNEQFF
TRBJ1-1 | TRBV4-1 | . | . | TGCGCCAGCAGCCAAGAGTCAATTTGGGAGATGAACACTGAAGCTTTCTTT | CASSQESIWEMNTEAFF
TRBJ2-1 | TRBV5-6 | . | TRBD2 | TGTGCCAGCAGCTTCGGAGCGGGATTTAGTGAGCAGTTCTTC | CASSFGAGFSEQFF
TRBJ2-1 | TRBV7-9 | . | . | TGTGCCAGCAGGCGAGGACAGAGTCAGTTCTTC | CASRRGQSQFF
TRBJ2-1 | TRBV24-1 | . | TRBD2 | TGTGCCACCACTAAGGCTAGCGGGAGAAACTACAATGAGCAGTTCTTC | CATTKASGRNYNEQFF
TRBJ1-2 | TRBV5-1 | . | TRBD1 | TGCGCCAGCAGCTTGGAACCATCGACAGGGGGGATCGACTACACCTTC | CASSLEPSTGGIDYTF
TRBJ1-3 | TRBV7-6 | . | . | TGTGCCAGCAGCTTAGCGGACAGCGGCGGATTTATACCTGGAAACACCATATATTTT | CASSLADSGGFIPGNTIYF
TRBJ2-7 | TRBV7-2 | . | . | TGTGCCAGCAGCCCTGGGACATTCTACGAGCAGTACTTC | CASSPGTFYEQYF
TRBJ2-2 | TRBV4-3 | . | . | TGCGCCAGCAGCCGTTTGAGCACCGCGAACACCGGGGAGCTGTTTTTT | CASSRLSTANTGELFF
TRBJ2-2 | TRBV27 | . | TRBD1 | TGTGCCAGCAGTTTACCGACAGGGTTTTTGAACGGGGAGCTGTTTTTT | CASSLPTGFLNGELFF
TRBJ2-7 | TRBV9 | . | . | TGTGCCAGCAGCGTAGCGGCGGCGAGCTCCTACGAGCAGTACTTC | CASSVAAASSYEQYF
TRBJ2-7 | TRBV2 | . | . | TGTGCCAGCACTTTCAAACAGGGTCCCTACGAGCAGTACTTC | CASTFKQGPYEQYF
TRBJ2-7 | TRBV27 | . | TRBD1 | TGTGCCACGGGGACAGGATTTCACGAGCAGTACTTC | CATGTGFHEQYF
TRBJ1-1 | TRBV2 | . | . | TGTGCCAGTGGGGGGGGCGGCAACACTGAAGCTTTCTTT | CASGGGGNTEAFF
TRBJ1-2 | TRBV19 | few | . | TGTGCCAGTAGCCACAGGGTCTCCTATGGCTACACCTTC | CASSHRVSYGYTF
TRBJ2-3 | TRBV30 | . | . | TGTGCCTGGATGGATGGGGCTTCGAATACGCAGTATTTT | CAWMDGASNTQYF
TRBJ1-2 | TRBV5-5 | . | . | TGTGCCAGCAGCCCCGAGGAGGGAGGCTATGGCTACACCTTC | CASSPEEGGYGYTF
TRBJ2-7 | TRBV30 | . | . | TGTGCCTGGAGAGCGGCGGCAAACCACGAGCAGTACTTC | CAWRAAANHEQYF